This is a list of T cell receptor beta chains from one sample in a study of Graves' ophthalmopathy and Graves' hyperthyroidism. TCRdb re-derived calls from the multiplex PCR reads in MiXCR, one entry per CDR3 protein. The sample holds 450,000 or so distinct CDR3 sequences, around 15% seen once. Sequencing was carried out using blood. All receptors come from a woman younger than 45 with Graves' ophthalmopathy. CDR3s include the opening cysteine and the closing phenylalanine or tryptophan. The D gene is left open where the match is weak. Clone size appears in some rows only: once, few, many, or a class for an expanded clone.

>many|TRBJ2-5|TRBV20-1|TRBD2|19
CSARDRVWAGVQSAETQYF
TGCAGTGCTAGAGATCGGGTCTGGGCGGGGGTCCAGAGTGCAGAGACCCAGTACTTC
>many|TRBJ1-5|TRBV3-1|-|14
CASSQDFSNQPQHF
TGTGCCAGCAGCCAGGACTTTAGCAATCAGCCCCAGCATTTT
>many|TRBJ1-1|TRBV19|TRBD1|17
CASSTNRDRGLDTEAFF
TGTGCCAGTAGTACCAACCGGGACAGAGGATTGGACACTGAAGCTTTCTTT
>few|TRBJ1-2|TRBV19|-|14
CASSPDSGIWGYTF
TGTGCCAGTAGTCCCGACTCAGGGATTTGGGGCTACACCTTC
>-|TRBJ2-5|TRBV5-5|-|14
CASSLVSPQETQYF
TGTGCCAGCAGCTTAGTGAGCCCCCAAGAGACCCAGTACTTC
>many|TRBJ2-7|TRBV7-3|-|13
CASSLKDGYEQYF
TGTGCCAGCAGCCTAAAGGACGGCTACGAGCAGTACTTC
>-|TRBJ2-2|TRBV5-1|-|14
CASSGGGGTGELFF
TGCGCCTCATCGGGGGGCGGAGGCACCGGGGAGCTGTTTTTT
>many|TRBJ1-6|TRBV7-8|-|13
CASSTNGNSPLHF
TGTGCCAGCAGCACCAACGGGAATTCACCCCTCCACTTT
>many|TRBJ1-2|TRBV12-3/TRBV12-4|-|15
CASSLEAGSNYGYTF
TGTGCCAGCAGTTTAGAGGCTGGGAGTAACTATGGCTACACCTTC
>many|TRBJ1-1|TRBV30|-|15
CAWSVTPVGNTEAFF
TGTGCCTGGAGTGTAACCCCCGTAGGGAACACTGAAGCTTTCTTT
>many|TRBJ2-7|TRBV5-4|TRBD1|13
CASSWDRENEQYF
TGTGCCAGCAGCTGGGACAGGGAGAACGAGCAGTACTTC
>few|TRBJ1-2|TRBV19|-|15
CASSTRTRQGYGYTF
TGTGCCAGTAGTACGAGGACGCGGCAGGGCTATGGCTACACCTTC
>many|TRBJ2-2|TRBV11-1|TRBD2|18
CASSLPGLEIHGAGELFF
TGTGCCAGCAGCTTACCGGGACTAGAAATCCATGGCGCCGGGGAGCTGTTTTTT
>many|TRBJ1-2|TRBV12-3/TRBV12-4|-|14
CASSRIQAANGYTF
TGTGCCAGCAGCCGGATCCAGGCGGCTAACGGCTACACCTTC
>many|TRBJ2-2|TRBV11-2|TRBD2|16
CASSLRLADITGELFF
TGTGCCAGCAGCTTAAGACTAGCGGATATCACCGGGGAGCTGTTTTTT
>few|TRBJ2-2|TRBV4-1|-|13
CASSQEVSLKLFF
TGCGCCAGCAGCCAAGAGGTCTCACTGAAGCTGTTTTTT
>few|TRBJ2-2|TRBV11-2|-|17
CASSLLLGQRNTGELFF
TGTGCCAGCAGCTTACTCCTGGGACAACGGAACACCGGGGAGCTGTTTTTT
>many|TRBJ1-2|TRBV12-3/TRBV12-4|-|16
CASSFGRRPVNYGYTF
TGTGCCAGCAGTTTCGGACGGCGGCCCGTTAACTATGGCTACACCTTC